These 18 T cell receptor beta chains were sequenced from one sample in a study of T-cell memory formation after mild COVID-19. MiXCR, run by TCRdb on the 5' RACE reads, gives a single entry per CDR3 protein. The sample records 500,000 to 650,000 distinct CDR3 sequences, less than 25% being singletons. Source material: PBMCs or a T cell subset sorted from them (not recorded which). The receptors originated from an adult woman who had mild COVID-19 (a few samples of this study predate the infection). Cell type and time point are not known.

This clonotype occurred a few times. The V gene is TRBV5-1, the J gene TRBJ2-1, with D tentatively TRBD2 (5 bases). Trimming stripped 5 bases from V and 7 bases from J, with 19 bases between. Per germline, CDR1 SGHRS and CDR2 YFSETQ. This CDR3 has 15 amino acids. The CDR3 spells CASRLGRGPSNEQFF. The DNA of the CDR3 is TGCGCCAGCAGGCTTGGACGAGGGCCAAGTAATGAGCAGTTCTTC.

The sample holds a few counts of this clonotype. The chain employs TRBV12-3 or TRBV12-4 and TRBJ1-5, with D unclear. The CDR3 covers 17 residues. Trimming shortened V by 3 bases and J by 5 bases, and 20 bases separated the two germline ends. CDR3 protein: CASSLKEPWGRDQPQHF. The CDR3 DNA sequence: TGTGCCAGCAGTTTGAAGGAGCCGTGGGGTCGTGATCAGCCCCAGCATTTT.

The chain uses TRBV7-3 and TRBJ2-1, with a weak D call TRBD2 (5 bases). This CDR3 has 12 amino acids. The V end was cut by 4 bases, the J end by 9 bases, with 10 bases between. Germline V gene data show CDR1 as SGHTA and CDR2 as FQGTGA. CDR3 bases: TGTGCCAGCAGCTCGGAGGTGGGTGAGCAGTTCTTC. As protein: CASSSEVGEQFF.

This clonotype was found many times. V and J are TRBV3-1 and TRBJ2-3; D gene unclear. Germline V lookup: CDR1 LGHDT, CDR2 YNNKEL (reference sequence). The CDR3 has 12 amino acids. Trimming shortened V by 1 base and J by 4 bases, and 3 bases separated the two germline ends. The DNA for the CDR3 is TGTGCCAGCAGCCAAGTGTCAGATACGCAGTATTTT. Residues: CASSQVSDTQYF.

This clonotype was seen more than once but under ten times. This chain connects TRBV15 to TRBJ2-5; perhaps TRBD1 as D (6 bases). The germline CDR1 and CDR2 sequences are LNHNV and YYDKDF (reference sequence). The length of the CDR3 is 15 residues. V was trimmed by 0 bases and J by 5 bases, leaving 13 bases between them. This CDR3 is CATSREQGEGETQYF. For the CDR3, the DNA is TGTGCCACCAGCAGAGAACAGGGTGAGGGGGAGACCCAGTACTTC.

This clonotype appeared a few times. V gene TRBV24-1 combines with J gene TRBJ1-5, with 9 bases matching TRBD1. There are 16 residues in the CDR3. Germline V CDR1 and CDR2: KGHDR, SFDVKD. Germline trimming cut 7 bases from V and 3 bases from J; bases unmatched to any gene: 9. CDR3 sequence: CATRKPGQGINQPQHF. The CDR3 bases are TGTGCCACCAGGAAACCGGGACAGGGAATCAATCAGCCCCAGCATTTT.

This rearrangement joins TRBV30 to TRBJ1-1; possibly TRBD1 for D (5 bases). The germline V gene encodes CDR1 GTSNPN and CDR2 SVGIG (reference sequence). The V gene lost 0 bases and the J gene lost 5 bases, with 10 bases spanning the gap. The CDR3 is 13 residues long. In DNA, the CDR3 is TGTGCCTGGAGTGTGACAGAGAAGACTGAAGCTTTCTTT. Translated: CAWSVTEKTEAFF.

This clonotype was observed a few times. The chain links TRBV7-9 to TRBJ1-2, with D maybe TRBD1 (6 bases). The V end lost 1 base, the J end lost 4 bases, and 10 bases lay between the germline ends. Germline loops: CDR1 SEHNR, CDR2 FQNEAQ (reference sequence). This CDR3 is 14 amino acids long. The CDR3: CASSLDHRAYGYTF. The CDR3 region has the DNA TGTGCCAGCAGCTTAGATCACAGGGCCTATGGCTACACCTTC.

The rearrangement uses TRBV4-2 and TRBJ2-7; 11 bases are shared with TRBD2. Germline CDR1 LGHNA, CDR2 YNFKEQ. CDR3 length: 15 residues. The J segment lost 1 base and the V segment lost 4 bases, leaving 3 bases of the junction unmatched. Here the CDR3 DNA reads TGTGCCAGCAGCCTGGGACTAGCGGAATCCTACGAGCAGTACTTC. The encoded protein is CASSLGLAESYEQYF.

This clonotype was seen many times. This CDR3 is CASSPSAPNNSPLHF. The CDR3, as DNA: TGTGCCAGCAGCCCTTCCGCCCCAAATAATTCACCCCTCCACTTT. The V gene is TRBV27, the J gene TRBJ1-6; the D is unclear. The CDR3 totals 15 residues. Germline-derived CDR1 and CDR2 are MNHEY and SMNVEV (reference sequence). V lost 6 bases, J lost 5 bases, and 14 bases lay in between.

The rearrangement links TRBV12-3 or TRBV12-4 to TRBJ2-5; D remains ambiguous. The CDR3 totals 12 residues. V was pared by 3 bases and J by 3 bases, with 5 bases between. The CDR3 sequence is CASSFTKETQYF. CDR3 DNA: TGTGCCAGCAGTTTCACCAAAGAGACCCAGTACTTC.

The sample holds a few counts of this clonotype. The rearrangement links TRBV12-3 or TRBV12-4 to TRBJ2-7, with TRBD1 matching 8 bases. Unmatched junction bases numbered 6, after V lost 0 bases and J lost 2 bases. The CDR3 has 16 residues. The CDR3 reads CASSLATGAHAYEQYF. Here the CDR3 DNA reads TGTGCCAGCAGTTTAGCGACAGGGGCCCATGCCTACGAGCAGTACTTC.

This chain connects TRBV7-2 to TRBJ1-1, with 11 bases identical to TRBD1. CDR1 is SGHTA and CDR2 is FQGNSA in the germline V gene. This CDR3 comprises 14 residues. After removal of 5 bases from V and 10 bases from J, the junction contained 9 bases not matched to a gene. CDR3 protein: CASSLRDRGALAFF. In DNA, the CDR3 is TGTGCCAGCAGCCTCCGGGACAGGGGGGCCCTAGCTTTCTTT. Drawing the rest from reference TRBV7-2 and TRBJ1-1, the complete variable domain is GAGVSQSPSNKVTEKGKDVELRCDPISGHTALYWYRQSLGQGLEFLIYFQGNSAPDKSGLPSDRFSAERTGGSVSTLTIQRTQQEDSAVYLCASSLRDRGALAFFGQGTRLTVV.

The chain is built from TRBV30 and TRBJ2-2; 9 nucleotides agree with TRBD1. The CDR3 is made up of 16 amino acids. The trim removed 2 bases at V and 3 bases at J, leaving 7 bases unmatched. Per germline, CDR1 GTSNPN and CDR2 SVGIG (reference sequence). This chain's CDR3 is CAWSRWTGVDTGELFF. The CDR3 DNA sequence: TGTGCCTGGAGTCGTTGGACAGGGGTCGACACCGGGGAGCTGTTTTTT.

This chain links TRBV10-3 with TRBJ2-5, with D hard to call. V lost 4 bases and J 0 bases, leaving 3 bases between the germline ends. CDR1 is ENHRY, CDR2 SYGVKD, per germline. CDR3 length: 12 amino acids. The CDR3 DNA sequence: TGTGCCATCAGTGTAGACCAAGAGACCCAGTACTTC. Amino acid sequence: CAISVDQETQYF.

V is TRBV24-1 and J is TRBJ2-1, with a weak D call TRBD2 (6 bases). There are 15 residues in the CDR3. Germline CDR1 is KGHDR and CDR2 is SFDVKD. With 3 bases removed from V and 7 bases from J, the gap between germline ends came to 15 bases. CDR3 DNA: TGTGCCACCAGTGATGCCGGAGGCGGGGTGAATGAGCAGTTCTTC. Protein product: CATSDAGGGVNEQFF.

The chain links TRBV30 to TRBJ2-3; 7 nucleotides agree with TRBD2. Germline V gives CDR1 GTSNPN, CDR2 SVGIG (reference sequence). V was pared by 0 bases and J by 8 bases, with 23 bases of the junction left unmatched. CDR3 length: 19 amino acids. The CDR3 DNA reads as TGTGCCTGGAGTGTACGTGTTTGGCGGCGGGGTGGACTAGGAAGTACGCAGTATTTT. This encodes CAWSVRVWRRGGLGSTQYF. Supplemented by reference TRBV30 and TRBJ2-3, the full variable domain reads SQTIHQWPATLVQPVGSPLSLECTVEGTSNPNLYWYRQAAGRGLQLLFYSVGIGQISSEVPQNLSASRPQDRQFILSSKKLLLSDSGFYLCAWSVRVWRRGGLGSTQYFGPGTRLTVL.

This clonotype was counted only a few times. This rearrangement joins TRBV7-2 to TRBJ1-3; tentative D call: TRBD1 (5 bases). V dropped 0 bases and J dropped 7 bases, with 25 bases sitting between them. Germline lookup yields CDR1 SGHTA and CDR2 FQGNSA. The CDR3 is 19 amino acids. The CDR3 DNA is TGTGCCAGCAGCTTAGCGCCCAGGTTCGGGGACCCACTCAGGAACACCATATATTTT. Protein sequence: CASSLAPRFGDPLRNTIYF.